The present T cell receptor beta chain was sequenced within a study of T-cell memory formation after mild COVID-19. Overall study findings and caveats: The study found contracting CD4+ clones mainly in CM and EM and contracting CD8+ clones in EMRA.

The CDR3 runs to 15 residues. Deletions cut 4 bases from V and 0 bases from J, with 8 bases between. CDR1 is SGHRS and CDR2 is YFSETQ in the germline V gene. For this clonotype: The antigen remains undetermined.

TCRdb fed the 5' RACE reads into MiXCR, producing one record per CDR3 protein. There are about 300,000 distinct CDR3 sequences in the sample; approximately 20% occur only once, and over 20% lies in the top ten. This chain uses TRBV5-1 with TRBJ2-6; D remains ambiguous. The TCR was taken from a man younger than 35 who had mild COVID-19 (a few samples of this study predate the infection). Cell type and time point are not known. Sequencing was done on a sample of PBMCs or a T cell subset sorted from them (not recorded which). In nucleotides, the CDR3 is TGCGCCAGCAGCGACCAAGGCTCTGGGGCCAACGTCCTGACTTTC. This encodes CASSDQGSGANVLTF. The entire variable domain, with the rest obtained from reference TRBV5-1 and TRBJ2-6, is as follows: KAGVTQTPRYLIKTRGQQVTLSCSPISGHRSVSWYQQTPGQGLQFLFEYFSETQRNKGNFPGRFSGRQFSNSRSEMNVSTLELGDSALYLCASSDQGSGANVLTFGAGSRLTVL.